The 30 T cell receptor beta chains in this list originate from one sample, sequenced in a study of lymphopenia after photon versus proton radiotherapy. TCRdb's copy holds only in-frame clones and misses some; the assay was immunoSEQ multiplex PCR. The repertoire has 20,000 or so clones, about 93% of them found once; the top ten carry roughly 9.7%. The material sequenced was peripheral blood, taken from a patient treated with proton-based radiotherapy. The receptors originated from a woman in her 70s with pancreatic cancer. Some clones in this sample may be carry-over from other donors' samples.

This clone occurred once. This sequence joins TRBV7-2 and TRBJ1-2, with 9 bases identical to TRBD1. There are 14 residues in the CDR3. Germline CDR1 is SGHTA and CDR2 is FQGNSA. Trimming removed 4 bases from V and 8 bases from J; junction bases left unmatched: 8. CDR3: CASSSSQGAYGYTF. The CDR3, as DNA: TGTGCCAGCAGCTCTTCACAGGGGGCTTACGGCTACACCTTC.

The chain uses TRBV7-6 and TRBJ2-1; 7 bases map to TRBD2. This CDR3 region has 16 residues. Germline CDR1 and CDR2: SGHVS and FNYEAQ. V trimming: 5 bases; J trimming: 0 bases; junction bases outside the gene matches: 7. CDR3 coding DNA: TGTGCCAGCAGCCAAGTACGCGGGAGCTCCTACAATGAGCAGTTCTTC. Protein: CASSQVRGSSYNEQFF. The complete variable domain, with remaining parts taken from reference TRBV7-6 and TRBJ2-1, reads GAGVSQSPRYKVTKRGQDVALRCDPISGHVSLYWYRQALGQGPEFLTYFNYEAQQDKSGLPNDRFSAERPEGSISTLTIQRTEQRDSAMYRCASSQVRGSSYNEQFFGPGTRLTVL.

The gene calls are TRBV7-2 and TRBJ1-1, with D uncertain. This CDR3 is 13 amino acids long. V was trimmed by 4 bases and J by 2 bases, leaving 8 bases between them. Germline V gene sequence: CDR1 SGHTA, CDR2 FQGNSA. Written as DNA, the CDR3 is TGTGCCAGCAGCTCCACACCTAACACTGAAGCTTTCTTT. Its protein product is CASSSTPNTEAFF. The whole variable domain, remainder taken from reference TRBV7-2 and TRBJ1-1, is GAGVSQSPSNKVTEKGKDVELRCDPISGHTALYWYRQSLGQGLEFLIYFQGNSAPDKSGLPSDRFSAERTGGSVSTLTIQRTQQEDSAVYLCASSSTPNTEAFFGQGTRLTVV.

The chain joins TRBV28 to TRBJ1-5, with a weak D call TRBD1 (6 bases). The CDR3 has 15 residues. Germline-derived CDR1 and CDR2 are MDHEN and SYDVKM. Trimming removed 7 bases from V and 7 bases from J, with 20 bases in between. DNA for the CDR3: TGTGCCAGCACCCCGAGCCCACAGGGTGTCCAGCCCCAGCATTTT. This gives the protein CASTPSPQGVQPQHF.

The CDR3 region is CAISESLPTHYEQYF. The CDR3 bases are TGTGCCATCAGTGAGTCATTACCTACGCACTACGAGCAGTACTTC. This chain connects TRBV10-3 to TRBJ2-7; no reliable D call. CDR1 and CDR2 from the germline V gene are ENHRY and SYGVKD. The ends were cut back, 0 bases at V and 3 bases at J, with 12 bases in the middle. The CDR3 contains 15 residues.

This chain connects TRBV10-3 to TRBJ2-7, with TRBD1 identical over 9 bases. Germline CDR1 reads ENHRY; CDR2 reads SYGVKD. CDR3 size: 15 residues. V lost 5 bases and J lost 2; bases outside the gene matches: 7. CDR3 residues: CAISSDRGFPYEQYF. In nucleotides, the CDR3 is TGTGCCATCAGTTCAGACAGGGGGTTCCCCTACGAGCAGTACTTC.

V and J are TRBV7-6 and TRBJ1-4; 9 bases align to TRBD1. Germline V gene lookup returns CDR1 SGHVS and CDR2 FNYEAQ. V shed 3 bases and J 3 bases; nucleotides not matched to a gene: 5. The CDR3 contains 16 residues. The CDR3 spells CASSLATGGANEKLFF. CDR3 in DNA: TGTGCCAGCAGCTTGGCGACAGGGGGTGCTAATGAAAAACTGTTTTTT.

The rearrangement links TRBV5-1 to TRBJ2-1; 11 bases fit TRBD2. The CDR3 totals 15 residues. Germline values: CDR1 SGHRS, CDR2 YFSETQ. V lost 5 bases and J lost 4; bases outside the gene matches: 5. The CDR3 bases are TGCGCCAGCAGTGGAGGGACTAGCGGTTACAATGAGCAGTTCTTC. This gives the protein CASSGGTSGYNEQFF.

The genes are TRBV5-6 and TRBJ2-3; 8 nucleotides align to TRBD2. Germline V gives CDR1 SGHDT, CDR2 YYEEEE. The CDR3 loop spans 15 amino acids. Germline trimming cut 2 bases from V and 0 bases from J; bases unmatched to any gene: 2. The CDR3 region is CASSFAGGSTDTQYF. CDR3 DNA sequence: TGTGCCAGCAGCTTTGCGGGAGGCAGCACAGATACGCAGTATTTT. The full variable domain, its missing parts supplied by reference TRBV5-6 and TRBJ2-3, is DAGVTQSPTHLIKTRGQQVTLRCSPKSGHDTVSWYQQALGQGPQFIFQYYEEEERQRGNFPDRFSGHQFPNYSSELNVNALLLGDSALYLCASSFAGGSTDTQYFGPGTRLTVL.

This chain joins TRBV11-2 and TRBJ1-2, with no clear D. The germline gives CDR1 SGHAT, CDR2 FQNNGV. Between the trimmed V and J ends, which lost 3 bases and 5 bases, there was a span of 16 bases. CDR3 length equals 15 residues. The CDR3 loop is CASSLGASRDYGYTF. CDR3 nucleotides: TGTGCCAGCAGCTTGGGAGCGTCACGCGATTATGGCTACACCTTC.

The chain joins TRBV28 to TRBJ1-1; D gene ambiguous. From germline, CDR1 is MDHEN and CDR2 SYDVKM. The length of the CDR3 is 15 residues. Between the trimmed V and J ends, which lost 3 bases and 1 base, there was a span of 12 bases. CDR3 sequence reads: CASSLRQHTNTEAFF. CDR3 DNA sequence: TGTGCCAGCAGTTTGCGGCAGCATACGAACACTGAAGCTTTCTTT. Full variable domain (rest looked up from reference TRBV28 and TRBJ1-1): DVKVTQSSRYLVKRTGEKVFLECVQDMDHENMFWYRQDPGLGLRLIYFSYDVKMKEKGDIPEGYSVSREKKERFSLILESASTNQTSMYLCASSLRQHTNTEAFFGQGTRLTVV.

The chain employs TRBV7-2 and TRBJ1-2; D is uncertain. The germline V gene encodes CDR1 SGHTA and CDR2 FQGNSA. V was trimmed by 2 bases and J by 0 bases, leaving 10 bases between them. CDR3 size: 15 residues. CDR3 amino acids: CASSLSQRSNYGYTF. CDR3 nucleotides: TGTGCCAGCAGCTTATCGCAGCGCTCTAACTATGGCTACACCTTC.

This clone was picked up one time. The chain links TRBV28 to TRBJ1-2; 10 nucleotides align to TRBD1. Germline values: CDR1 MDHEN, CDR2 SYDVKM. Germline trimming cut 5 bases from V and 5 bases from J; bases unmatched to any gene: 5. The CDR3 has 14 amino acids. The CDR3 region has the DNA TGTGCCAGCAGTCACCGGGACAGGGGTTATGGCTACACCTTC. It codes for CASSHRDRGYGYTF.

This clone was observed once. V usage is TRBV6-5 and J usage is TRBJ2-7, with 7 bases aligning to TRBD1. Germline values: CDR1 MNHEY, CDR2 SVGAGI. The CDR3 sequence is 14 residues long. After removal of 6 bases from V and 2 bases from J, the junction contained 7 bases not matched to a gene. This chain's CDR3 is CASRHPGQTYEQYF. The CDR3 DNA reads TGTGCCAGCAGACATCCGGGACAGACCTACGAGCAGTACTTC.

A single count supports this clone. The same CDR3 arises from other DNA sequences in this sample as well. This CDR3 is CATSRDLQGYQPQHF. CDR3 coding DNA: TGTGCCACCAGCAGAGATCTACAGGGGTATCAGCCCCAGCATTTT. The V and J genes are TRBV15 and TRBJ1-5; 7 bases match TRBD1. V lost 0 bases, J lost 5 bases, and 4 bases stayed unmatched. CDR3 length: 15 residues. CDR1 is LNHNV and CDR2 is YYDKDF in the germline V gene (reference sequence).

The chain joins TRBV19 to TRBJ2-2; TRBD1 matches 8 bases. This CDR3 region has 16 residues. The germline CDR1 and CDR2 sequences are LNHDA and SQIVND (reference sequence). Trimming cost V 9 bases and J 1 base; bases outside gene matches: 10. The DNA of the CDR3 is TGTGCCAGCCAATGGGGCGGACAGGGGAACACCGGGGAGCTGTTTTTT. The encoded protein is CASQWGGQGNTGELFF.

The chain is built from TRBV27 and TRBJ1-5; perhaps TRBD1 as D (5 bases). Germline V gene lookup returns CDR1 MNHEY and CDR2 SMNVEV (reference sequence). V was cut by 7 bases and J by 3 bases, with 13 bases left in between. This CDR3 has 14 amino acids. The CDR3 loop reads CASTPQGLNQPQHF. The CDR3 DNA reads TGTGCCAGCACTCCCCAGGGCCTCAATCAGCCCCAGCATTTT.

The gene calls are TRBV7-9 and TRBJ2-7; the match to TRBD1 covers 10 bases. Germline V gene lookup returns CDR1 SEHNR and CDR2 FQNEAQ (reference sequence). The CDR3 has 15 residues. V gave up 5 bases and J gave up 11 bases; unmatched junction bases: 15. The CDR3 DNA follows: TGTGCCAGCAGCCCCGGGGACAGGGGCTCTGGCTATGAGTACTTC. Protein: CASSPGDRGSGYEYF.

V gene TRBV5-4 combines with J gene TRBJ2-3; TRBD2 matches at 11 bases. Per the germline V gene, CDR1 is SGHNT and CDR2 is YYREEE (reference sequence). This CDR3 contains 15 residues. Trimming removed 6 bases from V and 4 bases from J; junction bases left unmatched: 7. CDR3 coding DNA: TGTGCCAGCAAATTAGCGGGAGGGCCCCCAGATACGCAGTATTTT. This codes for CASKLAGGPPDTQYF.

The V call is TRBV19, the J call TRBJ2-3, with D unresolved. CDR3 length equals 17 residues. Trimming took off 2 bases at V and 2 bases at J, with 17 bases between the two ends. Looked up from germline, CDR1 is LNHDA and CDR2 is SQIVND (reference sequence). CDR3 region: CASSIFPVGKDTDTQYF. CDR3 bases: TGTGCCAGTAGTATATTCCCAGTGGGGAAGGACACAGATACGCAGTATTTT.

V is TRBV5-6 and J is TRBJ2-5, with 9 nucleotides matching TRBD2. J gave up 2 bases and V 1 base, and 12 bases lay outside the gene matches. This CDR3 region has 18 residues. The germline gives CDR1 SGHDT, CDR2 YYEEEE. As DNA, the CDR3 is TGTGCCAGCAGCTTGAGGCGGGAGGGCCCCGGGGGTCAAGAGACCCAGTACTTC. This encodes CASSLRREGPGGQETQYF.

This sequence joins TRBV6-1 and TRBJ2-1; perhaps D is TRBD1 or TRBD2 (5 bases each). This CDR3 contains 14 residues. Trimming removed 2 bases at V and 5 bases at J, with 10 bases between. CDR1 MNHNS and CDR2 SASEGT come from the germline V gene. The CDR3 region is CASSEFPGHNEQFF. Here the CDR3 DNA reads TGTGCCAGCAGTGAATTTCCGGGGCACAATGAGCAGTTCTTC.

This clone was observed once. This chain joins TRBV20-1 and TRBJ1-5; no clear D gene. Trimming left V 2 bases short and J 5 bases short, with 4 bases between. The CDR3 length is 11 residues. Germline assignment: CDR1 DFQATT and CDR2 SNEGSKA (reference sequence). CDR3 nucleotides: TGCAGTGCTAGAAAGGATCAGCCCCAGCATTTT. This translates into CSARKDQPQHF.

The chain has TRBV28 and TRBJ1-1; D gene ambiguous. V shed 5 bases and J shed 1 base, with 14 bases lying between them. CDR1 MDHEN and CDR2 SYDVKM come from the germline V gene. The CDR3 has 15 residues. The chain's CDR3 is CASSETHLGNTEAFF. DNA for the CDR3: TGTGCCAGCAGTGAGACCCATCTCGGGAACACTGAAGCTTTCTTT.

The genes are TRBV30 and TRBJ2-2, with 11 positions matching TRBD1. The V segment lost 4 bases and the J segment 5 bases; nucleotides outside the gene matches: 3. CDR1 GTSNPN and CDR2 SVGIG come from the germline V gene (reference sequence). The CDR3 is 14 amino acids. The CDR3 is CAWKGTGGTGELFF. The CDR3 DNA follows: TGTGCCTGGAAAGGGACAGGGGGGACCGGGGAGCTGTTTTTT.

The genes are TRBV4-1 and TRBJ1-1; maybe TRBD1 (6 bases). From germline, CDR1 is MGHRA and CDR2 YSYEKL. The CDR3 is 16 residues long. Trimming took off 0 bases at V and 1 base at J, with 12 bases between the two ends. This CDR3 reads CASSQDFSGANTEAFF. CDR3 DNA: TGCGCCAGCAGCCAAGATTTCTCAGGGGCGAACACTGAAGCTTTCTTT.

The J gene is TRBJ1-2, the V gene TRBV6-1; possible D gene TRBD1, 6 bases. With 4 bases removed from V and 7 bases from J, the gap between germline ends came to 19 bases. This CDR3 spans 15 amino acids. Germline CDR1 and CDR2: MNHNS and SASEGT. CDR3 DNA sequence: TGTGCCAGCAGTGTAGAACAGGGAGTCATCCGTGGCTACACCTTC. This translates into CASSVEQGVIRGYTF.

This rearrangement joins TRBV4-3 to TRBJ2-1, with TRBD2 as a possible D gene (5 bases). Germline values: CDR1 LGHNA, CDR2 YSLEER. This CDR3 contains 15 residues. V was cut by 0 bases and J by 7 bases, with 13 bases left in between. The CDR3 sequence: CASSQDPGIGNEQFF. The CDR3 DNA is TGCGCCAGCAGCCAAGATCCCGGGATAGGGAATGAGCAGTTCTTC.

The gene calls are TRBV5-4 and TRBJ1-2; D is unresolved. CDR1 SGHNT and CDR2 YYREEE come from the germline V gene (reference sequence). The CDR3 loop spans 13 amino acids. Trimming shortened V by 2 bases and J by 3 bases, and 8 bases separated the two germline ends. The CDR3 sequence is CASSFGSDYGYTF. The CDR3 DNA is TGTGCCAGCAGCTTTGGATCGGACTATGGCTACACCTTC. The full variable domain, rest sourced from reference TRBV5-4 and TRBJ1-2, is ETGVTQSPTHLIKTRGQQVTLRCSSQSGHNTVSWYQQALGQGPQFIFQYYREEENGRGNFPPRFSGLQFPNYSSELNVNALELDDSALYLCASSFGSDYGYTFGSGTRLTVV.

The V gene is TRBV5-4, the J gene TRBJ2-7; TRBD1 matches at 9 bases. This CDR3 has 15 amino acids. Germline CDR1 SGHNT, CDR2 YYREEE (reference sequence). The V gene end was trimmed by 4 bases and the J gene end by 2 bases; junction bases not matched to a gene: 7. For the CDR3, the DNA is TGTGCCAGCAGCGTAGGGACAGGGTCAACCTACGAGCAGTACTTC. It is translated as CASSVGTGSTYEQYF. Full variable domain (remainder filled in from reference TRBV5-4 and TRBJ2-7): ETGVTQSPTHLIKTRGQQVTLRCSSQSGHNTVSWYQQALGQGPQFIFQYYREEENGRGNFPPRFSGLQFPNYSSELNVNALELDDSALYLCASSVGTGSTYEQYFGPGTRLTVT.